The next 7 T cell receptor beta chains were all read from a single sample in a study of human T cells and chemical hapten exposure. A single record per CDR3 protein comes from TCRdb applying MiXCR to the RACE reads. Of approximately 52,000 distinct CDR3 sequences listed, 8% to 13% are singletons. Time point denoted: patch test 1, 2 weeks after DPC sensitization. Stated treatment: therapeutic diphenylcyclopropenone sensitization with weekly scalp DPC. Total RNA was isolated from whole blood that had not been fractionated. This specimen was whole blood, taken in connection with sensitization to the hapten diphenylcyclopropenone (DPC). Every receptor here comes from a woman in her forties with alopecia areata. Some clones in this sample may be carry-over from other donors' samples.

The chain has TRBV4-3 and TRBJ2-3; D gene unclear. Per germline, CDR1 LGHNA and CDR2 YSLEER. The length of the CDR3 is 16 residues. The V and J ends lost 0 bases and 1 base respectively, with 11 bases between them. CDR3 sequence (DNA): TGCGCCAGCAGCCAAGATACGGAACCTCGCACAGATACGCAGTATTTT. Translated: CASSQDTEPRTDTQYF.

This clonotype was recorded at least ten times. The V gene is TRBV7-7, the J gene TRBJ2-5; 7 bases fit TRBD1. The CDR3 sequence is 14 residues long. Germline CDR1 reads SSHAT; CDR2 reads FNYEAQ (reference sequence). The V and J ends lost 5 bases and 2 bases, in that order; junction bases with no gene match: 5. The CDR3 nucleotides read TGTGCCAGCAGCCCTTCAGGGGGACAAGAGACCCAGTACTTC. It codes for CASSPSGGQETQYF.

The gene calls are TRBV5-1 and TRBJ1-1, with 10 bases lining up with TRBD1. V shed 4 bases, J shed 6 bases, and the junction held 3 bases outside the gene matches. Germline values: CDR1 SGHRS, CDR2 YFSETQ. This CDR3 contains 13 residues. The CDR3 sequence: CASSHGQGAEAFF. The CDR3 DNA follows: TGCGCCAGCAGCCACGGACAGGGGGCTGAAGCTTTCTTT.

To note about this clonotype: A single base separates this from a much larger clone, so it may be a read error. The chain joins TRBV10-1 to TRBJ2-7; 8 nucleotides align to TRBD2. The CDR3 runs 16 residues. The V gene's germline CDR1 is WNHNN and CDR2 SYGVQD (reference sequence). J lost 5 bases, V lost 4 bases, and 13 bases had no gene match. The CDR3 DNA reads TGCGCCAGCAGTGCGGGACTAGTGGGGGGCTACAACGAGCAGTACTTC. This codes for CASSAGLVGGYNEQYF.

The chain couples TRBV4-2 to TRBJ2-7; TRBD2 matches 7 bases. The CDR3 consists of 20 residues. The V segment lost 4 bases and the J segment 3 bases; nucleotides outside the gene matches: 24. Looked up from germline, CDR1 is LGHNA and CDR2 is YNFKEQ. CDR3 residues: CASSRADRRGSSGILYEQYF. CDR3 coding DNA: TGTGCCAGCAGCCGGGCCGACCGAAGGGGCTCCAGCGGGATCCTCTACGAGCAGTACTTC.

On this clonotype: A much larger clone differs by one base, so this may be a read error. The chain is built from TRBV3-1 and TRBJ2-7, with 7 bases matching TRBD1. Looked up from germline, CDR1 is LGHDT and CDR2 is YNNKEL (reference sequence). CDR3 length equals 15 residues. The CDR3 loop is CVSSQEGGATYEQYF. The CDR3 coding sequence is TGTGTCAGCAGCCAAGAAGGGGGCGCCACCTACGAGCAGTACTTC.

The rearrangement joins TRBV20-1 to TRBJ2-7; 9 positions agree with TRBD1. Germline CDR1 DFQATT, CDR2 SNEGSKA (reference sequence). V trimming: 1 base; J trimming: 2 bases; junction bases outside the gene matches: 12. The CDR3 runs to 17 residues. CDR3: CSARGGPGQGKAYEQYF. CDR3 nucleotides: TGCAGTGCTAGAGGGGGCCCGGGACAGGGTAAGGCCTACGAGCAGTACTTC.